This T cell receptor (beta chain) was recovered during a study of blood T cells in healthy people across ages. A second about 6 to 12 cycle PCR used barcoded and J-beta primers. TCRdb ran MiXCR on the 5' RACE reads and lists one entry per CDR3 protein. The data hold 720,000 or so distinct CDR3 sequences, with around 38% observed a single time. Germline assignment: CDR1 MNHEY and CDR2 SMNVEV (reference sequence). Trimming took off 5 bases at V and 4 bases at J, with 14 bases between the two ends. The CDR3 runs to 15 residues. This clonotype was sampled from a man at least 80 years old in good health. The chain uses TRBV27 and TRBJ2-2, with a possible D match to TRBD1 (6 bases). The source material was blood. CDR3 nucleotides: TGTGCCAGCAGTCGTCGGGACATAAGCACCGGGGAGCTGTTTTTT. Amino acids: CASSRRDISTGELFF.